The 24 T cell receptor beta chains below were found in one sample sequenced in a study of response to subunit inactivated influenza vaccine. TCRdb analysed the RT-PCR reads with MiXCR anew, one entry per CDR3 protein. The table lists about 700,000 distinct CDR3 sequences, 11% to 15% of them singletons, with less than 7% in the top ten. The source material was PBMCs from blood, sampled around 14 days before vaccination. These receptors were collected from a man between 45 and 60 years old who received an inactivated influenza vaccine.

This chain uses TRBV4-3 with TRBJ2-7; the D gene could be TRBD1 or TRBD2 (5 bases each). CDR3 length: 16 residues. Germline CDR1 LGHNA, CDR2 YSLEER. Between the trimmed V and J ends, which lost 1 base and 2 bases, there was a span of 15 bases. CDR3 sequence reads: CASSQVGTLAPYEQYF. The CDR3 bases are TGCGCCAGCAGCCAAGTTGGGACCCTCGCCCCCTACGAGCAGTACTTC.

This clonotype was counted a few times. The V gene is TRBV7-9, the J gene TRBJ2-1; 11 bases match TRBD1. From germline, CDR1 is SEHNR and CDR2 FQNEAQ (reference sequence). The CDR3 sequence is 17 residues long. J lost 8 bases, V lost 2 bases, and 11 bases had no gene match. The CDR3 reads CASSLTYVRTGGDEQFF. In DNA, the CDR3 is TGTGCCAGCAGCTTAACCTACGTTCGGACAGGGGGCGATGAGCAGTTCTTC.

This clonotype was counted ten times or more. The chain employs TRBV6-1 and TRBJ1-1; 10 bases map to TRBD1. Unmatched junction bases numbered 3, after V lost 7 bases and J lost 4 bases. The CDR3 extends over 13 amino acids. Germline CDR1 and CDR2: MNHNS and SASEGT. CDR3 sequence reads: CASTRTGGTEAFF. CDR3 coding DNA: TGTGCCAGCACCAGGACAGGGGGCACTGAAGCTTTCTTT.

This clonotype has a handful of counts. This rearrangement joins TRBV29-1 to TRBJ1-2; maybe TRBD1 (5 bases). CDR3 length equals 13 residues. The V and J ends lost 7 bases and 0 bases respectively, with 12 bases between them. Germline CDR1 reads SQVTM; CDR2 reads ANQGSEA. CDR3 bases: TGCAGCGCCGGGGCCAGTCCTAACTATGGCTACACCTTC. It encodes CSAGASPNYGYTF. The whole variable domain, filled in from reference TRBV29-1 and TRBJ1-2, reads SAVISQKPSRDICQRGTSLTIQCQVDSQVTMMFWYRQQPGQSLTLIATANQGSEATYESGFVIDKFPISRPNLTFSTLTVSNMSPEDSSIYLCSAGASPNYGYTFGSGTRLTVV.

CDR3 sequence (DNA): TGTGCCTACGACAGGACAGCTCCGAATTCACCCCTCCACTTT. It yields the protein CAYDRTAPNSPLHF. The genes are TRBV30 and TRBJ1-6, with D possibly being TRBD1 (6 bases). The length of the CDR3 is 14 residues. The V gene's germline CDR1 is GTSNPN and CDR2 SVGIG (reference sequence). V lost 7 bases to trimming and J lost 7 bases, with 17 bases between them.

The sample holds a few counts of this clonotype. V gene TRBV20-1 combines with J gene TRBJ2-7, with D perhaps matching TRBD2 (6 bases). The germline V and J ends were trimmed by 5 bases and 1 base, with 18 bases remaining between them. The germline gives CDR1 DFQATT, CDR2 SNEGSKA (reference sequence). The CDR3 is made up of 15 amino acids. The CDR3 loop reads CSAPRHAGRSYEQYF. The CDR3 DNA reads as TGCAGTGCTCCACGCCACGCGGGGAGGTCCTACGAGCAGTACTTC.

The chain couples TRBV25-1 to TRBJ2-1, with D perhaps given as TRBD1 or TRBD2 (5 bases each). The germline V gene has CDR1 MGHDK and CDR2 SYGVNS. This CDR3 region has 18 residues. The V end lost 1 base, the J end lost 0 bases, and 16 bases lay between the germline ends. The CDR3 region is CASSEFGIGAGSYNEQFF. The CDR3 DNA reads as TGTGCCAGCAGTGAATTCGGGATCGGGGCAGGCTCCTACAATGAGCAGTTCTTC.

This clonotype was counted between two and nine times. This sequence joins TRBV12-3 or TRBV12-4 and TRBJ2-1, with D perhaps TRBD2 (5 bases). Trimming took off 0 bases at V and 6 bases at J, with 12 bases between the two ends. The CDR3 runs to 15 residues. CDR3 in amino acids: CASSLARLTGNEQFF. CDR3 DNA sequence: TGTGCCAGCAGTTTAGCGAGACTAACCGGCAATGAGCAGTTCTTC.

V is TRBV5-1 and J is TRBJ2-3; a possible D gene is TRBD2 (5 bases). Trimming pared 5 bases from V and 0 bases from J, leaving 10 bases between. Germline V gene data show CDR1 as SGHRS and CDR2 as YFSETQ. The CDR3 spans 14 residues. The chain's CDR3 is CASRRETSTDTQYF. CDR3 coding DNA: TGCGCCAGCAGGAGGGAAACTAGCACAGATACGCAGTATTTT.

The chain combines TRBV29-1 with TRBJ1-2; 8 nucleotides line up with TRBD1. The length of the CDR3 is 13 residues. Germline loops: CDR1 SQVTM, CDR2 ANQGSEA. The V and J ends lost 2 bases and 9 bases, in that order; junction bases with no gene match: 8. DNA for the CDR3: TGCAGCGTTGAAAACGGACAGGGAAGAAGCTACACCTTC. Protein product: CSVENGQGRSYTF.

V is TRBV9 and J is TRBJ2-1, with a tentative D call TRBD1 (6 bases). This CDR3 has 14 amino acids. Trimming removed 0 bases from V and 6 bases from J, with 10 bases in between. Per germline, CDR1 SGDLS and CDR2 YYNGEE. The CDR3 here is CASSVEIGGNEQFF. CDR3 bases: TGTGCCAGCAGCGTAGAAATAGGGGGCAATGAGCAGTTCTTC.

In its sample, this clonotype was seen a few times. This chain links TRBV11-1 with TRBJ1-4; D gene ambiguous. The CDR3 is made up of 19 amino acids. The germline V and J ends were trimmed by 4 bases and 6 bases, with 27 bases remaining between them. The germline gives CDR1 SGHAT, CDR2 FQDESV (reference sequence). CDR3 nucleotide sequence: TGTGCCAGCAGCTCAAGACGTCGGATTGCCGTGATCCAACATGAAAAACTGTTTTTT. Protein: CASSSRRRIAVIQHEKLFF.

The V gene is TRBV28, the J gene TRBJ2-7; 8 bases map to TRBD1. The CDR3 is made up of 15 amino acids. The germline gives CDR1 MDHEN, CDR2 SYDVKM. V dropped 6 bases and J dropped 2; count of bases not matched to a gene: 9. CDR3 protein: CASSTDRGSPYEQYF. The CDR3 DNA reads TGTGCCAGCAGCACCGACAGGGGCTCGCCCTACGAGCAGTACTTC.

This chain uses TRBV5-6 with TRBJ2-3; 8 positions agree with TRBD2. CDR3 length equals 14 residues. The V segment lost 7 bases and the J segment 8 bases; nucleotides outside the gene matches: 12. The germline gives CDR1 SGHDT, CDR2 YYEEEE. CDR3 protein: CASYPGGGRSTQYF. CDR3 DNA: TGTGCCAGCTACCCGGGGGGGGGTCGGAGTACGCAGTATTTT.

This clonotype was seen only a few times. The V call is TRBV4-1, the J call TRBJ2-5; D may be TRBD1 (5 bases). This CDR3 spans 14 amino acids. Germline CDR1 MGHRA, CDR2 YSYEKL. V dropped 1 base and J dropped 8 bases, with 14 bases sitting between them. The CDR3 here is CASSQGIREFTQYF. CDR3 coding DNA: TGCGCCAGCAGCCAAGGGATCAGGGAATTTACCCAGTACTTC.

The sample holds a few counts of this clonotype. V and J are TRBV24-1 and TRBJ2-7; TRBD2 aligns across 7 bases. Trimming took 6 bases from V and 6 from J; bases not matched to a gene: 1. The length of the CDR3 is 11 residues. Germline V gene sequence: CDR1 KGHDR, CDR2 SFDVKD. The CDR3 sequence: CATSWGGEQYF. Written as DNA, the CDR3 is TGTGCCACCAGTTGGGGGGGCGAGCAGTACTTC.

The rearrangement joins TRBV20-1 to TRBJ2-3; 10 bases line up with TRBD2. The V segment lost 5 bases and the J segment 3 bases; nucleotides outside the gene matches: 8. CDR1 DFQATT and CDR2 SNEGSKA come from the germline V gene (reference sequence). The CDR3 totals 15 residues. CDR3 DNA: TGCAGTGCTCGCGCACTAGCGGGGCATACAGATACGCAGTATTTT. Its protein is CSARALAGHTDTQYF.

There are a few counts of this clonotype. The V gene is TRBV20-1, the J gene TRBJ1-1; possible D gene TRBD1, 6 bases. The length of the CDR3 is 12 residues. Germline loops: CDR1 DFQATT, CDR2 SNEGSKA (reference sequence). V lost 7 bases to trimming and J lost 1 base, with 10 bases between them. The chain's CDR3 is CSGGGQNTEAFF. Here the CDR3 DNA reads TGCAGTGGGGGGGGACAGAACACTGAAGCTTTCTTT.

This chain uses TRBV29-1 with TRBJ2-1; TRBD1 matches at 9 bases. V was pared by 4 bases and J by 2 bases, with 6 bases of the junction left unmatched. Germline CDR1 is SQVTM and CDR2 is ANQGSEA. This CDR3 spans 15 amino acids. The CDR3 bases are TGCAGCGTTGCCAGACAGGGGGTGACCTACAATGAGCAGTTCTTC. The encoded protein is CSVARQGVTYNEQFF.

This clonotype has only a few counts. The rearrangement links TRBV20-1 to TRBJ2-2; D gene ambiguous. The CDR3 totals 14 residues. The V and J ends lost 2 bases and 1 base respectively, with 8 bases between them. CDR1 and CDR2 from the germline V gene are DFQATT and SNEGSKA (reference sequence). The CDR3 region has the DNA TGCAGTGCTAGATCCGGCCAGAACACCGGGGAGCTGTTTTTT. It specifies CSARSGQNTGELFF.

V usage is TRBV28 and J usage is TRBJ2-1; no clear D. Germline V gene data show CDR1 as MDHEN and CDR2 as SYDVKM. CDR3 length: 16 amino acids. Trimming took 2 bases from V and 2 from J, leaving 13 bases between them. The CDR3 region has the DNA TGTGCCAGCAGTTTAGGAGTCAGCCATACCTACAATGAGCAGTTCTTC. This translates into CASSLGVSHTYNEQFF.

This chain links TRBV7-2 with TRBJ1-1; D gene unclear. The CDR3 covers 13 residues. CDR1 and CDR2 (germline): SGHTA, FQGNSA. The V and J ends lost 2 bases and 3 bases respectively, with 7 bases between them. The CDR3 sequence: CASSLLSDTEAFF. CDR3 in DNA: TGTGCCAGCAGCTTATTGTCAGACACTGAAGCTTTCTTT.

In this sample, this clonotype turned up many times. The chain uses TRBV7-8 and TRBJ1-1, with TRBD1 matching over 8 bases. V gave up 5 bases and J gave up 6 bases; unmatched junction bases: 5. Germline CDR1 SGHVS, CDR2 FQNEAQ. The CDR3 is 13 residues long. The chain's CDR3 is CASSITDRAEAFF. DNA for the CDR3: TGTGCCAGCAGCATCACGGACAGGGCTGAAGCTTTCTTT.

This clonotype was seen more than once but under ten times. This rearrangement joins TRBV6-5 to TRBJ1-1; D ambiguous. Germline V lookup: CDR1 MNHEY, CDR2 SVGAGI. Trimming removed 2 bases from V and 3 bases from J, with 16 bases in between. The CDR3 totals 16 residues. CDR3 sequence: CASSYQLKGADTEAFF. For the CDR3, the DNA is TGTGCCAGCAGTTACCAACTTAAGGGAGCGGACACTGAAGCTTTCTTT.